This is a list of T cell receptor beta chains from one sample in a study of vaccination and CD4 T cells after COVID-19. Using its own MiXCR run on the PCR reads, TCRdb lists one record per CDR3 protein. The table lists about 16,000 distinct CDR3 sequences, less than 60% of them singletons. Their antigen targets remain unknown. Sequencing used cultured CD4+ T cells from blood, obtained after SARS-CoV-2 vaccination. The receptors derive from a human donor with COVID-19. Both conserved end residues are part of each CDR3. The D gene is left open where the match is weak. Not every row has a clone size; where given, it reads once, few, many or a size class.

j_gene,len,abundance,d_gene,v_gene,CDR3aa,CDR3nt
TRBJ1-6,15,few,-,TRBV6-1,CASGRSSSYNSPLHF,TGTGCTTCGGGCAGGAGTAGCTCCTATAATTCACCCCTCCACTTT
TRBJ2-5,16,few,-,TRBV7-2,CASSVGLVPYQETQYF,TGTGCCAGCAGCGTCGGTTTAGTCCCGTACCAAGAGACCCAGTACTTC
TRBJ2-3,15,-,-,TRBV7-6,CASSPDRVSTDTQYF,TGTGCCAGCAGCCCGGACCGGGTCAGCACAGATACGCAGTATTTT
TRBJ1-1,13,-,TRBD1,TRBV7-2,CASSLDRGTEAFF,TGTGCCAGCAGCTTGGACAGGGGGACTGAAGCTTTCTTT
TRBJ2-1,13,few,TRBD1,TRBV6-1,CASRQGPYNEQFF,TGTGCCAGCAGACAGGGGCCCTACAATGAGCAGTTCTTC
TRBJ2-7,13,once,-,TRBV15,CATSRDPGDEQYF,TGTGCCACCAGCAGAGATCCGGGGGACGAGCAGTACTTC
TRBJ1-4,18,-,TRBD1,TRBV7-9,CASSLGDSISGANEKLFF,TGTGCCAGCAGCCTTGGGGACAGCATCTCTGGGGCTAATGAAAAACTGTTTTTT
TRBJ2-7,13,few,-,TRBV6-1,CASSARQGGEQYF,TGTGCCAGCAGTGCAAGACAGGGAGGAGAGCAGTACTTC
TRBJ2-7,14,-,-,TRBV20-1,CSAGSGATLHEQYF,TGCAGTGCCGGTTCTGGCGCAACCCTCCACGAGCAGTACTTC
TRBJ2-5,14,-,TRBD2,TRBV12-3/TRBV12-4,CASRLAGGSETQYF,TGTGCCAGCAGGCTAGCGGGGGGCTCAGAGACCCAGTACTTC
TRBJ2-7,13,-,-,TRBV7-2,CASSQVPAYEQYF,TGTGCCAGCAGCCAAGTCCCAGCCTACGAGCAGTACTTC
TRBJ1-2,14,-,TRBD1,TRBV28,CASSVTGATYGYTF,TGTGCCAGCAGTGTGACAGGGGCTACCTATGGCTACACCTTC
TRBJ2-3,15,-,TRBD2,TRBV19,CASSVAGGGTDTQYF,TGTGCCAGTAGTGTAGCGGGGGGAGGCACAGATACGCAGTATTTT
TRBJ2-3,16,-,-,TRBV11-3,CASSHRRKTSTDTQYF,TGTGCCAGCAGCCACCGCAGGAAAACTAGCACAGATACGCAGTATTTT